The clone carrying this T cell receptor (beta chain) occurred a few times. The data are from a study of blood T cell repertoires in COVID-19. The overall study: The samples span acute and convalescent COVID-19 from the United States, Italy and Spain. Sources were T cells, B-cell-depleted T cells, or PBMCs; the material itself was cDNA or gDNA.

Authors' processing steps: Amplifying reference gene primers gave estimates of nucleated cell counts. Sequencing was performed with immunoSEQ multiplex PCR; in TCRdb, only in-frame clones are kept and a portion is missing. V, J and clone size derive from that table, while D and trimming were established from the DNA sequence. The sample has about 190,000 clones, 83% seen once. The ends were cut back, 1 base at V and 5 bases at J, with 9 bases in the middle. The germline gives CDR1 MGHRA, CDR2 YSYEKL. The CDR3 loop spans 14 amino acids. Sequencing input: peripheral blood. This TCR was sampled from a woman between 40 and 55 years old with acute or convalescent COVID-19. The J gene is TRBJ2-1, the V gene TRBV4-1; unclear D gene. Here the CDR3 DNA reads TGCGCCAGCAGCCAAGGGCCTCGCAACAATGAGCAGTTCTTC. Its protein product is CASSQGPRNNEQFF.